This T cell receptor (beta chain) was identified in a study of cytomegalovirus exposure and HLA in healthy donors. Findings and caveats of the study: As a later analysis showed, several of the most significant clusters appeared to be linked to common viral pathogens.

In the case of this clone: No antigen is known for it.

CDR1 LGHNT and CDR2 FRNRAP come from the germline V gene. V lost 8 bases, J lost 1 base, and 1 base stayed unmatched. The CDR3 has 12 amino acids. A multiplex PCR was run with 60 Vbeta primers and 13 Jbeta primers. Here immunoSEQ multiplex PCR was the method, and the copy in TCRdb shows in-frame clones only, minus some. The sample holds 100,000 to 150,000 clones, roughly 74% seen once. This sequence joins TRBV12-5 and TRBJ1-1; 7 bases agree with TRBD1. The sequence came from a man in his forties in good health and CMV-seronegative. Sequencing was done on a sample of PBMCs. Here the CDR3 DNA reads TGTGCTAGTAGGGACAGGAACACTGAAGCTTTCTTT. The encoded protein is CASRDRNTEAFF. The full variable domain, completed using reference TRBV12-5 and TRBJ1-1, is DARVTQTPRHKVTEMGQEVTMRCQPILGHNTVFWYRQTMMQGLELLAYFRNRAPLDDSGMPKDRFSAEMPDATLATLKIQPSEPRDSAVYFCASRDRNTEAFFGQGTRLTVV.